This T cell receptor (beta chain) was profiled in a study of blood T cell repertoires in COVID-19. V lost 6 bases and J lost 4, with 10 bases in between. CDR3 length: 13 residues. Germline lookup yields CDR1 MNHEY and CDR2 SMNVEV (reference sequence). Here immunoSEQ multiplex PCR was the method, and the copy in TCRdb shows in-frame clones only, minus some. The sample has 200,000 to 250,000 clones, under 85% seen once. Material: peripheral blood. This clonotype was obtained from a woman in her 30s with COVID-19, enrolled during active disease. The V gene is TRBV27, the J gene TRBJ1-5; the D gene is possibly TRBD1 (6 bases). The CDR3 region is CASSERGNQPQHF. In nucleotides, the CDR3 is TGTGCCAGCAGCGAGAGGGGGAATCAGCCCCAGCATTTT.